The 32 T cell receptor beta chains below were found in one sample sequenced in a study of cytomegalovirus exposure and HLA in healthy donors. Sequenced by immunoSEQ multiplex PCR; TCRdb stores in-frame clones only, minus some. The top ten hold approximately 5% of the sample, which has about 64,000 clones, about 95% seen once. The source material was PBMCs. All receptors derive from a woman younger than 30 in good health and CMV-seropositive.

This chain connects TRBV7-3 to TRBJ2-1; 8 positions agree with TRBD2. Losses at the gene ends were 2 bases for V and 3 bases for J; bases not matched to a gene: 9. The CDR3 sequence is 17 residues long. The V gene's germline CDR1 is SGHTA and CDR2 FQGTGA. CDR3 residues: CASSLSSGRGGYNEQFF. The CDR3 coding sequence is TGTGCCAGCAGCTTATCCAGCGGGAGAGGGGGCTACAATGAGCAGTTCTTC.

The chain employs TRBV30 and TRBJ1-2, with D tentatively TRBD1 (6 bases). V was pared by 2 bases and J by 4 bases, with 11 bases between. The germline V gene encodes CDR1 GTSNPN and CDR2 SVGIG (reference sequence). The CDR3 is 13 amino acids. CDR3: CAWSPGQVYGYTF. The CDR3 DNA follows: TGTGCCTGGAGTCCGGGACAAGTCTATGGCTACACCTTC.

The rearrangement links TRBV28 to TRBJ2-2; 7 bases fit TRBD1. Germline V gene lookup returns CDR1 MDHEN and CDR2 SYDVKM. Unmatched junction bases numbered 13, after V lost 6 bases and J lost 0 bases. CDR3 length: 18 residues. The CDR3 DNA reads as TGTGCCAGCAGCCCTGATGAGACGGGACAGTCGAACACCGGGGAGCTGTTTTTT. This gives the protein CASSPDETGQSNTGELFF.

This sequence joins TRBV5-1 and TRBJ1-2; 7 bases line up with TRBD1. The CDR3 runs 13 residues. Germline CDR1 SGHRS, CDR2 YFSETQ. The J segment lost 6 bases and the V segment lost 2 bases, leaving 4 bases of the junction unmatched. In nucleotides, the CDR3 is TGCGCCAGCAGCTTCTCCGACAGGGATGGCTACACCTTC. Its translation: CASSFSDRDGYTF.

This clone is a singleton in its sample. The chain links TRBV27 to TRBJ1-6; D gene ambiguous. Trimming took off 0 bases at V and 0 bases at J, with 30 bases between the two ends. This CDR3 has 24 amino acids. Germline V CDR1 and CDR2: MNHEY, SMNVEV (reference sequence). CDR3 nucleotides: TGTGCCAGCAGTTTATCGAGCCCTTACCACGGCGCGGGTCGAAAAAGCTCCTATAATTCACCCCTCCACTTT. This gives the protein CASSLSSPYHGAGRKSSYNSPLHF.

This chain links TRBV9 with TRBJ1-3; 8 positions match TRBD1. V was pared by 4 bases and J by 3 bases, with 6 bases of the junction left unmatched. This CDR3 region has 15 residues. Germline values: CDR1 SGDLS, CDR2 YYNGEE. The CDR3 DNA reads TGTGCCAGCAGCCCCCGAGGGACAGGTGGAAACACCATATATTTT. Its translation is CASSPRGTGGNTIYF.

The chain links TRBV28 to TRBJ2-7; 7 bases fit TRBD1. Trimming at V came to 6 bases and at J to 3 bases, leaving 11 bases not matched to a gene. Germline-derived CDR1 and CDR2 are MDHEN and SYDVKM. CDR3 length: 15 amino acids. The DNA of the CDR3 is TGTGCCAGCAGCCCTGACCTTAGGGGGCTCTACGAGCAGTACTTC. As protein: CASSPDLRGLYEQYF. Using reference TRBV28 and TRBJ2-7 for the parts outside the CDR3, the full variable domain is DVKVTQSSRYLVKRTGEKVFLECVQDMDHENMFWYRQDPGLGLRLIYFSYDVKMKEKGDIPEGYSVSREKKERFSLILESASTNQTSMYLCASSPDLRGLYEQYFGPGTRLTVT.

V gene TRBV6-5 combines with J gene TRBJ2-7; TRBD1 matches at 9 bases. The germline CDR1 and CDR2 sequences are MNHEY and SVGAGI. This CDR3 comprises 13 residues. The V and J ends lost 5 bases and 2 bases, in that order; junction bases with no gene match: 1. In DNA form, the CDR3 reads TGTGCCAGCAGTAGGACAGGGGCCTACGAGCAGTACTTC. It specifies CASSRTGAYEQYF.

The CDR3 protein is CASSLLDRGLNYGYTF. Written as DNA, the CDR3 is TGTGCCAGCAGCCTCTTGGACAGGGGCCTTAACTATGGCTACACCTTC. The V gene is TRBV4-2, the J gene TRBJ1-2; 9 positions match TRBD1. Germline CDR1 LGHNA, CDR2 YNFKEQ. The CDR3 length is 16 residues. The junction had 7 bases not matched to a gene; V was cut back by 4 bases and J by 1 base.

The chain recombines TRBV4-2 with TRBJ1-2; the match to TRBD1 covers 7 bases. This CDR3 comprises 15 residues. With V trimmed by 2 bases and J by 4 bases, 7 bases remained unmatched. Germline-derived CDR1 and CDR2 are LGHNA and YNFKEQ. The chain's CDR3 is CASSQKGGRGYGYTF. CDR3 nucleotide sequence: TGTGCCAGCAGCCAAAAAGGGGGCAGGGGCTATGGCTACACCTTC.

The chain combines TRBV5-1 with TRBJ1-1, with D unclear. Germline-derived CDR1 and CDR2 are SGHRS and YFSETQ. V was clipped by 4 bases and J by 8 bases, with 15 bases between them. This CDR3 spans 13 amino acids. The CDR3 protein is CASSPRDLGEAFF. Here the CDR3 DNA reads TGCGCCAGCAGCCCGAGGGATCTCGGGGAAGCTTTCTTT.

The V and J genes are TRBV7-7 and TRBJ2-2; TRBD2 is a possible D gene (5 bases). V lost 0 bases to trimming and J lost 6 bases, with 8 bases between them. CDR3 size: 14 residues. CDR1 is SSHAT and CDR2 is FNYEAQ in the germline V gene (reference sequence). The CDR3 DNA is TGTGCCAGCAGCTTAGCGCGAGCGGCCGGGGAGCTGTTTTTT. This translates into CASSLARAAGELFF.

This chain uses TRBV7-9 with TRBJ2-7; D may be TRBD1 (6 bases). Germline V gene sequence: CDR1 SEHNR, CDR2 FQNEAQ (reference sequence). CDR3 length equals 14 residues. V lost 4 bases, J lost 3 bases, and 13 bases lay in between. This chain's CDR3 is CASSYGQIDYEQYF. CDR3 nucleotide sequence: TGTGCCAGCAGCTACGGACAGATTGACTACGAGCAGTACTTC.

The chain employs TRBV13 and TRBJ2-3, with TRBD2 identical over 10 bases. This CDR3 contains 14 residues. With V trimmed by 6 bases and J by 8 bases, 8 bases remained unmatched. CDR1 PRHDT and CDR2 FYEKMQ come from the germline V gene (reference sequence). CDR3 bases: TGTGCCAGCAGGAAAGCGGGGGGGCCCGGTACGCAGTATTTT. It encodes CASRKAGGPGTQYF.

In its sample, this clone was seen once. CDR3 residues: CASSTQTGSGNTIYF. CDR3 coding DNA: TGTGCCAGCAGCACACAGACAGGGTCCGGAAACACCATATATTTT. V is TRBV9 and J is TRBJ1-3; 7 bases fit TRBD1. The CDR3 has 15 residues. V dropped 4 bases and J dropped 4; count of bases not matched to a gene: 8. From germline, CDR1 is SGDLS and CDR2 YYNGEE.

This chain uses TRBV2 with TRBJ1-1; D uncertain. CDR1 is SNHLY and CDR2 is FYNNEI in the germline V gene. Trimming shortened V by 1 base and J by 5 bases, and 8 bases separated the two germline ends. This CDR3 is 13 amino acids long. CDR3 nucleotides: TGTGCCAGCAGTGAAGAAGCTAGGACTGAAGCTTTCTTT. Translated, it gives CASSEEARTEAFF.

This clone was detected once. The DNA of the CDR3 is TGTGCCAGCAGTGAAGGACAGGGGAATGAAAAACTGTTTTTT. It encodes CASSEGQGNEKLFF. The V call is TRBV6-1, the J call TRBJ1-4, with 8 bases matching TRBD1. CDR3 length equals 14 residues. The V gene end was trimmed by 1 base and the J gene end by 5 bases; junction bases not matched to a gene: 0. From germline, CDR1 is MNHNS and CDR2 SASEGT.

The chain links TRBV5-1 to TRBJ2-3; 15 nucleotides match TRBD2. CDR3 size: 19 residues. The germline CDR1 and CDR2 sequences are SGHRS and YFSETQ. V lost 4 bases to trimming and J lost 4 bases; unmatched junction nucleotides: 13. The CDR3 is CASSQGHAGTSGGSDTQYF. CDR3 bases: TGCGCCAGCAGCCAGGGACATGCCGGGACTAGCGGGGGGTCAGATACGCAGTATTTT. Filled out from reference TRBV5-1 and TRBJ2-3, the complete variable domain reads KAGVTQTPRYLIKTRGQQVTLSCSPISGHRSVSWYQQTPGQGLQFLFEYFSETQRNKGNFPGRFSGRQFSNSRSEMNVSTLELGDSALYLCASSQGHAGTSGGSDTQYFGPGTRLTVL.

This chain joins TRBV21-1 and TRBJ2-1; the table names TRBD2, a call not compared with the DNA. TRBV21-1 constitutes a pseudogene. The CDR3 covers 19 residues. CDR3 bases: TGTGCCAGCAGCTCTCCGACTAGCGGGAACCTGAGCTCCTACAATGAGCAGTTCTTC. This sequence encodes CASSSPTSGNLSSYNEQFF.

The rearrangement links TRBV29-1 to TRBJ2-2, with TRBD1 as a possible D gene (5 bases). V was shortened by 7 bases and J by 0 bases, with 18 bases between the two germline ends. The CDR3 consists of 16 residues. Germline loops: CDR1 SQVTM, CDR2 ANQGSEA. CDR3 residues: CSADSKPLTNTGELFF. CDR3 nucleotide sequence: TGCAGCGCCGACAGCAAACCCCTAACGAACACCGGGGAGCTGTTTTTT.

The rearrangement joins TRBV19 to TRBJ2-3, with a weak D call TRBD2 (6 bases). CDR3 size: 14 residues. Germline V gene data show CDR1 as LNHDA and CDR2 as SQIVND (reference sequence). V gave up 7 bases and J gave up 3 bases, with 14 bases separating them. DNA of the CDR3: TGTGCCAGTACTACCGGGAGTATAACAGATACGCAGTATTTT. Its translation is CASTTGSITDTQYF.

This sequence joins TRBV30 and TRBJ2-7; D possibly corresponds to TRBD1 (5 bases). This CDR3 comprises 13 residues. The V gene lost 3 bases and the J gene lost 2 bases, with 11 bases spanning the gap. CDR1 GTSNPN and CDR2 SVGIG come from the germline V gene (reference sequence). The chain's CDR3 is CAWRAKGTYEQYF. CDR3 nucleotides: TGTGCCTGGAGGGCGAAGGGGACCTACGAGCAGTACTTC. Supplemented by reference TRBV30 and TRBJ2-7, the full variable domain reads SQTIHQWPATLVQPVGSPLSLECTVEGTSNPNLYWYRQAAGRGLQLLFYSVGIGQISSEVPQNLSASRPQDRQFILSSKKLLLSDSGFYLCAWRAKGTYEQYFGPGTRLTVT.

The chain employs TRBV28 and TRBJ2-3, with 11 bases that match TRBD2. This CDR3 is built from 14 residues. V gave up 3 bases and J gave up 7 bases; unmatched junction bases: 3. CDR1 MDHEN and CDR2 SYDVKM come from the germline V gene. CDR3 sequence: CASSFSGRANTQYF. In DNA form, the CDR3 reads TGTGCCAGCAGTTTTAGCGGGAGGGCAAATACGCAGTATTTT.

The chain carries TRBV7-9 and TRBJ1-2; 7 bases are a match to TRBD1. There are 13 residues in the CDR3. The germline V gene has CDR1 SEHNR and CDR2 FQNEAQ (reference sequence). V gave up 6 bases and J gave up 6 bases; unmatched junction bases: 7. In nucleotides, the CDR3 is TGTGCCAGCAGTCGATCAACAGGGGATGGCTACACCTTC. This translates into CASSRSTGDGYTF.

The chain employs TRBV7-2 and TRBJ2-2; the D gene is possibly TRBD2 (7 bases). The CDR3 consists of 16 residues. Trimming shortened V by 5 bases and J by 3 bases, and 16 bases separated the two germline ends. CDR1 is SGHTA, CDR2 FQGNSA, per germline. CDR3 nucleotides: TGTGCCAGCAGCCCTGGGAGGGGGGCGGACACCGGGGAGCTGTTTTTT. This sequence encodes CASSPGRGADTGELFF.

This clone has a single count. The V call is TRBV6-5, the J call TRBJ1-4, with 7 bases fitting TRBD1. This CDR3 has 14 residues. Germline assignment: CDR1 MNHEY and CDR2 SVGAGI. V trimming: 6 bases; J trimming: 7 bases; junction bases outside the gene matches: 8. CDR3 amino acids: CASSQGTASEKLFF. DNA of the CDR3: TGTGCCAGCAGCCAAGGGACAGCCTCTGAAAAACTGTTTTTT.

The V call is TRBV10-1, the J call TRBJ2-5; 8 bases align to TRBD1. CDR3 length: 15 residues. Germline lookup yields CDR1 WNHNN and CDR2 SYGVQD (reference sequence). V was clipped by 3 bases and J by 3 bases; unmatched bases: 6. The CDR3 sequence is CASSEGTGGEETQYF. The CDR3 region has the DNA TGCGCCAGCAGTGAAGGGACAGGAGGGGAAGAGACCCAGTACTTC.

The rearrangement joins TRBV7-2 to TRBJ1-4, with TRBD1 matching over 7 bases. Germline V gives CDR1 SGHTA, CDR2 FQGNSA. CDR3 length: 15 residues. After removal of 0 bases from V and 6 bases from J, the junction contained 4 bases not matched to a gene. CDR3 loop: CASSLAQGGHEKLFF. The DNA of the CDR3 is TGTGCCAGCAGCTTAGCGCAGGGGGGCCATGAAAAACTGTTTTTT. Combining the CDR3 with reference TRBV7-2 and TRBJ1-4 gives the whole variable domain GAGVSQSPSNKVTEKGKDVELRCDPISGHTALYWYRQSLGQGLEFLIYFQGNSAPDKSGLPSDRFSAERTGGSVSTLTIQRTQQEDSAVYLCASSLAQGGHEKLFFGSGTQLSVL.

This rearrangement joins TRBV5-8 to TRBJ1-5; 7 bases fit TRBD1. V shed 3 bases, J shed 5 bases, and the junction held 8 bases outside the gene matches. CDR1 and CDR2 from the germline V gene are SGHTS and YDEGEE. This CDR3 has 15 residues. The CDR3: CASSSTGIGYQPQHF. CDR3 nucleotide sequence: TGTGCCAGCAGCTCGACAGGGATTGGGTATCAGCCCCAGCATTTT.

The chain joins TRBV14 to TRBJ1-1, with D unresolved. This CDR3 comprises 14 residues. The V gene's germline CDR1 is SGHDN and CDR2 FVKESK. Trimming removed 1 base at V and 3 bases at J, with 9 bases between. CDR3 loop: CASSQGRSYTEAFF. The CDR3 nucleotides are TGTGCCAGCAGCCAAGGCAGGTCCTACACTGAAGCTTTCTTT.

The gene calls are TRBV9 and TRBJ2-7; TRBD2 aligns across 7 bases. This CDR3 has 12 amino acids. Per germline, CDR1 SGDLS and CDR2 YYNGEE. Losses at the gene ends were 8 bases for V and 3 bases for J; bases not matched to a gene: 5. CDR3 residues: CASGRGYYEQYF. The CDR3 nucleotides read TGTGCCAGTGGGCGGGGGTACTACGAGCAGTACTTC.

J is TRBJ1-5 and V is TRBV28; 7 nucleotides align to TRBD1. CDR1 MDHEN and CDR2 SYDVKM come from the germline V gene. There are 15 residues in the CDR3. V dropped 6 bases and J dropped 4; count of bases not matched to a gene: 9. CDR3 region: CASRRGTVVNQPQHF. The CDR3 coding sequence is TGTGCCAGCAGACGAGGGACAGTCGTGAATCAGCCCCAGCATTTT.